This T cell receptor beta chain was observed in a study of blood T cell repertoires in COVID-19. Overall study context: The cDNA or gDNA used as material had been derived from T cells, B-cell-depleted T cells, or PBMCs.

Measured with immunoSEQ multiplex PCR; TCRdb has only the in-frame clones, and not every one. This repertoire shows about 100,000 clones, nearly 90% found once; its top ten account for 2% to 2.5%. Germline V lookup: CDR1 SGHTA, CDR2 FQGNSA. Trimming removed 1 base from V and 1 base from J, with 7 bases in between. This CDR3 comprises 14 residues. The sequenced material came from peripheral blood. The V gene is TRBV7-2, the J gene TRBJ1-1; D remains ambiguous. The clonotype was recovered from a man in his fifties with active COVID-19. This chain's CDR3 is CASSLGLANTEAFF. As DNA, the CDR3 is TGTGCCAGCAGCTTAGGGTTGGCGAACACTGAAGCTTTCTTT.